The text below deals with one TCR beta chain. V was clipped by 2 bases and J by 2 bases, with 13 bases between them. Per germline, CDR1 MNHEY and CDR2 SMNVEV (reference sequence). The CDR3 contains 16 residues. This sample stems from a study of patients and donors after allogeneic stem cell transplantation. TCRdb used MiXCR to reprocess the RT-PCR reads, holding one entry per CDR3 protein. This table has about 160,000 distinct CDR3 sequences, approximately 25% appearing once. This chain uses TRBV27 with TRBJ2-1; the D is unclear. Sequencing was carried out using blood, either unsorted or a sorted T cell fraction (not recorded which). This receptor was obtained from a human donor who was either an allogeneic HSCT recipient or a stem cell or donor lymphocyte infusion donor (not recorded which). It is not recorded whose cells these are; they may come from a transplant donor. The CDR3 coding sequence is TGTGCCAGCAGTTTAGAAGGCAGACCAACCTACAATGAGCAGTTCTTC. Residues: CASSLEGRPTYNEQFF.